These T cell receptor beta chains were read from a single sample in a study of cytomegalovirus exposure and HLA in healthy donors. Generated by immunoSEQ multiplex PCR, the TCRdb table keeps only in-frame clones and is missing some. The table includes some 150,000 clones, 86% detected once. The sequencing input was PBMCs. The receptors stem from a man aged 18-30 years in good health and CMV-seropositive. The CDR3 runs from the conserved cysteine through the conserved F or W. The D gene is left open where the match is weak. A clone size is listed for some rows: how often the clone was seen (once, few, many), or a class if it is expanded.

D gene	clone size	V gene	J gene	CDR3 protein	CDR3 DNA
TRBD2	NA	TRBV5-1	TRBJ2-1	CASSPGTTSYNEQFF	TGCGCCAGCAGCCCGGGGACTACCTCCTACAATGAGCAGTTCTTC
NA	many	TRBV30	TRBJ1-6	CARTESSYNSPLHF	TGTGCCCGGACGGAGAGCTCCTATAATTCACCCCTCCACTTT
NA	few	TRBV7-3	TRBJ2-2	CASSPGLNTGELFF	TGTGCCAGCAGCCCCGGACTTAACACCGGGGAGCTGTTTTTT
NA	few	TRBV6-5	TRBJ2-1	CASSPHGPPPNEQFF	TGTGCCAGCAGTCCCCATGGGCCGCCTCCCAATGAGCAGTTCTTC
NA	NA	TRBV7-3	TRBJ2-7	CASSLNQGPYEQYF	TGTGCCAGCAGCTTAAACCAGGGCCCCTACGAGCAGTACTTC
NA	NA	TRBV7-2	TRBJ1-5	CASSLAQGSFNQPQHF	TGTGCCAGCAGCTTAGCCCAGGGCTCATTCAATCAGCCCCAGCATTTT
TRBD1	NA	TRBV5-4	TRBJ2-7	CASSFSGTAYEQYF	TGTGCCAGCAGCTTTTCAGGGACAGCCTACGAGCAGTACTTC
TRBD2	NA	TRBV7-6	TRBJ2-3	CASSLSGGVDTQYF	TGTGCCAGCAGCTTAAGCGGGGGGGTGGATACGCAGTATTTT
TRBD1	NA	TRBV5-1	TRBJ1-2	CASSLTQGAQGNTF	TGCGCCAGCAGCTTGACACAGGGGGCGCAAGGCAACACCTTC
NA	NA	TRBV6-5	TRBJ2-2	CASRRQGSGTGELFF	TGTGCCAGCAGACGCCAGGGGTCCGGCACCGGGGAGCTGTTTTTT
NA	NA	TRBV28	TRBJ2-1	CASELRRDEQFF	TGTGCCAGCGAACTCAGACGGGATGAGCAGTTCTTC
NA	NA	TRBV4-1	TRBJ2-2	CASSRSTATGELFF	TGCGCCAGCAGCCGCAGTACAGCAACCGGGGAGCTGTTTTTT
NA	NA	TRBV9	TRBJ1-2	CASSPSKTGYTF	TGTGCCAGCAGCCCCTCGAAAACAGGCTACACCTTC
NA	once	TRBV19	TRBJ2-1	CASSSGLQNEQFF	TGTGCCAGTAGTTCGGGACTCCAGAATGAGCAGTTCTTC
NA	NA	TRBV6-1	TRBJ1-1	CASFRGGVFF	TGTGCCAGCTTTAGGGGGGGGGTCTTCTTT
TRBD1	NA	TRBV18	TRBJ2-3	CASSPLVRGSDTQYF	TGTGCCAGCTCACCATTGGTCAGGGGGTCAGATACGCAGTATTTT
TRBD1	NA	TRBV18	TRBJ2-7	CASSPGQALYEQYF	TGTGCCAGCTCCCCGGGACAGGCCCTTTACGAGCAGTACTTC
NA	NA	TRBV6-1	TRBJ2-1	CASSESGGAYNEQFF	TGTGCCAGCAGTGAATCGGGGGGCGCCTACAATGAGCAGTTCTTC
NA	NA	TRBV4-1	TRBJ2-5	CASSRTTGRGIQETQYF	TGCGCCAGCAGCCGGACTACCGGCAGGGGGATCCAAGAGACCCAGTACTTC
NA	NA	TRBV15	TRBJ2-6	CATSRRLAGANVLTF	TGTGCCACCAGCAGACGGCTAGCTGGGGCCAACGTCCTGACTTTC
NA	NA	TRBV2	TRBJ1-2	CASSPRRDGNYGYTF	TGTGCCAGCAGTCCAAGGCGGGACGGCAACTATGGCTACACCTTC
NA	NA	TRBV14	TRBJ2-7	CASSLTSYEQYF	TGTGCCAGCAGTCTAACCTCCTACGAGCAGTACTTC
TRBD2	NA	TRBV4-3	TRBJ2-2	CASSEGLAGEAGELFF	TGCGCCAGCAGCGAGGGACTAGCGGGAGAAGCCGGGGAGCTGTTTTTT
TRBD2	NA	TRBV6-4	TRBJ2-3	CASSGSLAGVQYF	TGTGCCAGCAGTGGATCATTAGCGGGAGTTCAGTATTTT
NA	NA	TRBV6-5	TRBJ1-4	CASSQQTGLNEKLFF	TGTGCCAGCAGTCAACAGACAGGTCTTAATGAAAAACTGTTTTTT
NA	NA	TRBV5-4	TRBJ2-7	CASSWAGRYEQYF	TGTGCCAGCAGCTGGGCGGGAAGGTACGAGCAGTACTTC
NA	NA	TRBV29-1	TRBJ1-5	CSVSEQGSSNQPQHF	TGCAGCGTCTCTGAACAGGGCTCTAGCAATCAGCCCCAGCATTTT
NA	NA	TRBV10-3	TRBJ1-3	CATTASSGNTIYF	TGTGCCACAACAGCTTCCTCTGGAAACACCATATATTTT
NA	NA	TRBV13	TRBJ2-7	CASSQRTAIPPEQYF	TGTGCCAGCAGCCAGCGGACCGCTATCCCCCCCGAGCAGTACTTC
NA	NA	TRBV4-2	TRBJ1-1	CASSQGWEGSEAFF	TGTGCCAGCAGCCAAGGATGGGAGGGCTCGGAAGCTTTCTTT
NA	NA	TRBV27	TRBJ1-2	CASSLGGLGNYGYTF	TGTGCCAGCAGTTTAGGTGGACTGGGAAACTATGGCTACACCTTC
NA	few	TRBV6-5	TRBJ1-6	CASSFSRAGDLHF	TGTGCCAGCAGTTTCTCGAGGGCGGGAGACCTCCACTTT
NA	NA	TRBV4-1	TRBJ1-1	CASSQDPKPTEAFF	TGCGCCAGCAGCCAAGATCCTAAGCCGACTGAAGCTTTCTTT
TRBD2	NA	TRBV4-3	TRBJ2-7	CASSQEASGTTYEQYF	TGCGCCAGCAGCCAAGAAGCAAGCGGGACTACCTACGAGCAGTACTTC
TRBD2	NA	TRBV5-1	TRBJ2-2	CASSPWGGDTGELFF	TGCGCCAGCAGCCCGTGGGGGGGAGACACCGGGGAGCTGTTTTTT
NA	once	TRBV2	TRBJ1-4	CASSELGREKLFF	TGTGCCAGCAGTGAATTGGGGCGGGAAAAACTGTTTTTT
NA	NA	TRBV5-1	TRBJ2-1	CASSLIQGYNEQFF	TGCGCCAGCAGCCTTATACAGGGATACAATGAGCAGTTCTTC
NA	once	TRBV7-8	TRBJ1-1	CASSYQGYTEAFF	TGTGCCAGCAGCTATCAGGGGTACACTGAAGCTTTCTTT
NA	NA	TRBV27	TRBJ2-3	CASSGQRYTDTQYF	TGTGCCAGCAGTGGCCAGCGGTACACAGATACGCAGTATTTT
NA	NA	TRBV5-1	TRBJ2-7	CASRDFGWGVKGLRSYEQYF	TGCGCCAGCAGGGATTTCGGGTGGGGGGTGAAGGGTCTTCGTTCCTACGAGCAGTACTTC
TRBD1	once	TRBV19	TRBJ1-5	CASTSGQGPLPENQPQHF	TGTGCCAGTACCTCAGGACAGGGACCGCTACCAGAGAATCAGCCCCAGCATTTT
NA	once	TRBV19	TRBJ1-2	CASSKGQAYGYTF	TGTGCCAGTAGTAAGGGGCAGGCTTATGGCTACACCTTC
TRBD1	few	TRBV7-9	TRBJ1-1	CASSVGTGEAFF	TGTGCCAGCAGCGTTGGGACAGGAGAAGCTTTCTTT